This is a list of T cell receptor beta chains from one sample in a study of post-analysis software for immune sequencing data. TCRdb reanalysed the PCR reads using MiXCR and keeps one entry per CDR3 protein. This table has about 540,000 distinct CDR3 sequences, around a third appearing once. The sequenced sample consisted of blood. The receptors come from a girl under 18 with multiple sclerosis. The conserved cysteine and the conserved F or W are not part of the CDR3 here. D genes are given only for firm matches.

CDR3,J,D,V
ASSLLARPVQETQY,TRBJ2-5,TRBD2,TRBV5-1
ASTAKAGEPNIQY,TRBJ2-4,TRBD2,TRBV12-3/TRBV12-4
ASSLGDRVRTDTRY,TRBJ2-3,TRBD1,TRBV7-3
ASSQAQGAT,TRBJ1-2,.,TRBV3-1
ASSTPRTAKSYGYT,TRBJ1-2,.,TRBV28
ASSLIAGGVYGYT,TRBJ1-2,.,TRBV12-3/TRBV12-4
ASSRRAGGRTDTQY,TRBJ2-3,TRBD2,TRBV11-1
ASSSTPGQSSTDTQY,TRBJ2-3,.,TRBV21-1
ASSLAGLAGTNEQF,TRBJ2-1,TRBD2,TRBV5-1
ASTPGTGAYEQY,TRBJ2-7,TRBD1,TRBV5-6
ASSLAHLSTGDYEQY,TRBJ2-7,.,TRBV5-1
ASSTRDLSRGIQY,TRBJ2-4,.,TRBV7-9
AISGLSGETQY,TRBJ2-5,.,TRBV10-3
ASNELATDTQY,TRBJ2-3,TRBD2,TRBV9
SAIRTNTEAF,TRBJ1-1,.,TRBV20-1
ASNPWGLAGAGMF,TRBJ2-1,TRBD2,TRBV27
ASSSSLAGVGDTQY,TRBJ2-3,TRBD2,TRBV11-2
ASPNERESHTQY,TRBJ2-3,TRBD2,TRBV2
GTSPGTVFDNEQF,TRBJ2-1,TRBD1,TRBV15
ASSEVRTLKNIQY,TRBJ2-4,.,TRBV2
ASSLTLSGAGANVLT,TRBJ2-6,.,TRBV7-9
ASSLTPGLGKETQY,TRBJ2-5,TRBD2,TRBV5-1
ASSHNRYEQY,TRBJ2-7,.,TRBV4-1
ASSPRGNSYEQY,TRBJ2-7,.,TRBV7-7
ASSLAGGGESQY,TRBJ2-5,.,TRBV7-9
SARTGGSANIQY,TRBJ2-4,TRBD1,TRBV20-1
SGERGGDEQF,TRBJ2-1,.,TRBV29-1